This entry lists 23 T cell receptor beta chains sequenced from one sample in a study of cytomegalovirus exposure and HLA in healthy donors. The study ran its PCR with 60 Vbeta and 13 Jbeta primers. Repertoires were generated with immunoSEQ multiplex PCR, while TCRdb's copy carries only in-frame clones and drops some. In the table there are about 250,000 clones, around 65% of which are singletons. The material sequenced was PBMCs. The source of these receptors is a female donor in good health and CMV-seronegative.

This clone appeared a few times. The chain combines TRBV20-1 with TRBJ1-1; TRBD1 might be the D (5 bases). The V gene lost 2 bases and the J gene lost 7 bases, with 8 bases spanning the gap. The CDR3 has 11 amino acids. CDR1 is DFQATT and CDR2 is SNEGSKA in the germline V gene (reference sequence). CDR3 sequence reads: CSARRQGEAFF. CDR3 sequence (DNA): TGCAGTGCTAGAAGGCAGGGTGAAGCTTTCTTT.

V is TRBV27 and J is TRBJ1-2, with D perhaps TRBD1 (6 bases). CDR1 and CDR2 from the germline V gene are MNHEY and SMNVEV (reference sequence). V was pared by 5 bases and J by 2 bases, with 9 bases between. There are 13 residues in the CDR3. The CDR3: CASSPGQNYGYTF. The DNA for the CDR3 is TGTGCCAGCAGTCCCGGACAGAACTATGGCTACACCTTC.

CDR3 nucleotide sequence: TGTGCTAGTCGAGTACCCCAGCGGGAGCGGACCGGGGAGCTGTTTTTT. Protein: CASRVPQRERTGELFF. The chain joins TRBV12-5 to TRBJ2-2; the match to TRBD2 covers 8 bases. Germline CDR1 LGHNT, CDR2 FRNRAP. V was clipped by 8 bases and J by 5 bases; unmatched bases: 13. The CDR3 sequence is 16 residues long. Full variable domain (outside the CDR3, taken from reference TRBV12-5 and TRBJ2-2): DARVTQTPRHKVTEMGQEVTMRCQPILGHNTVFWYRQTMMQGLELLAYFRNRAPLDDSGMPKDRFSAEMPDATLATLKIQPSEPRDSAVYFCASRVPQRERTGELFFGEGSRLTVL.

The chain combines TRBV14 with TRBJ2-1, with 8 nucleotides matching TRBD1. Germline trimming cut 4 bases from V and 14 bases from J; bases unmatched to any gene: 4. CDR3 size: 11 residues. Germline CDR1 reads SGHDN; CDR2 reads FVKESK. The CDR3 reads CASSLDREEFF. CDR3 bases: TGTGCCAGCAGCCTGGACAGGGAGGAGTTCTTC.

This chain links TRBV19 with TRBJ2-1; 10 bases are shared with TRBD2. After removal of 3 bases from V and 6 bases from J, the junction contained 8 bases not matched to a gene. The germline gives CDR1 LNHDA, CDR2 SQIVND (reference sequence). The CDR3 is 16 residues long. CDR3 residues: CASSINEREGSNEQFF. In DNA form, the CDR3 reads TGTGCCAGTAGTATTAATGAGCGGGAGGGGAGCAATGAGCAGTTCTTC.

This sequence joins TRBV10-1 and TRBJ1-5; no clear D gene. Per the germline V gene, CDR1 is WNHNN and CDR2 is SYGVQD (reference sequence). Trimming stripped 3 bases from V and 7 bases from J, with 13 bases between. The CDR3 runs 14 residues. Here the CDR3 reads CASSEGGNTQPQHF. The CDR3 region has the DNA TGCGCCAGCAGTGAAGGAGGGAATACCCAGCCCCAGCATTTT.

Only a few counts were recorded for this clone. The chain recombines TRBV27 with TRBJ2-1; 7 nucleotides align to TRBD2. Germline V lookup: CDR1 MNHEY, CDR2 SMNVEV (reference sequence). Losses at the gene ends were 6 bases for V and 5 bases for J; bases not matched to a gene: 16. The CDR3 has 17 residues. The CDR3 is CASSQIRVGGVDNEQFF. The CDR3 DNA reads as TGTGCCAGCAGCCAAATCCGGGTGGGAGGGGTAGACAATGAGCAGTTCTTC.

This chain links TRBV9 with TRBJ2-1; no definite D call. V was trimmed by 2 bases and J by 8 bases, leaving 14 bases between them. This CDR3 is 14 amino acids long. Germline CDR1 SGDLS, CDR2 YYNGEE. The CDR3 spells CASSVRLSSDEQFF. In nucleotides, the CDR3 is TGTGCCAGCAGCGTCCGACTCTCAAGCGATGAGCAGTTCTTC.

The gene calls are TRBV27 and TRBJ2-1; D is undetermined. With 0 bases removed from V and 6 bases from J, the gap between germline ends came to 9 bases. This CDR3 region has 14 residues. Germline assignment: CDR1 MNHEY and CDR2 SMNVEV (reference sequence). Written as DNA, the CDR3 is TGTGCCAGCAGTTTATCCGCGCTAGGCAATGAGCAGTTCTTC. It translates to CASSLSALGNEQFF.

This clone was counted between two and nine times. The CDR3 loop is CASQSREAYNEQFF. The DNA for the CDR3 is TGTGCCAGCCAATCGCGGGAGGCGTACAATGAGCAGTTCTTC. The chain recombines TRBV7-9 with TRBJ2-1; 8 positions agree with TRBD2. V dropped 8 bases and J dropped 4; count of bases not matched to a gene: 7. This CDR3 has 14 amino acids. CDR1 and CDR2 from the germline V gene are SEHNR and FQNEAQ (reference sequence).

The V call is TRBV9, the J call TRBJ2-5, with D possibly being TRBD2 (6 bases). V was pared by 1 base and J by 3 bases, with 13 bases between. Germline CDR1 reads SGDLS; CDR2 reads YYNGEE. CDR3 length: 15 amino acids. In nucleotides, the CDR3 is TGTGCCAGCAGCGTAAGGTGGGGCGGGGAAGAGACCCAGTACTTC. It yields the protein CASSVRWGGEETQYF.

The chain is built from TRBV4-1 and TRBJ1-2; perhaps TRBD1 as D (6 bases). V lost 7 bases and J lost 0, with 21 bases in between. Germline lookup yields CDR1 MGHRA and CDR2 YSYEKL. CDR3 size: 17 residues. CDR3 sequence: CASNNIGNRDTNYGYTF. Here the CDR3 DNA reads TGCGCCAGCAACAACATCGGGAACCGGGACACTAACTATGGCTACACCTTC.

The chain couples TRBV5-1 to TRBJ1-2; 8 bases line up with TRBD1. After removal of 0 bases from V and 4 bases from J, the junction contained 8 bases not matched to a gene. CDR3 size: 16 residues. Germline CDR1 and CDR2: SGHRS and YFSETQ. The DNA for the CDR3 is TGCGCCAGCAGCTTGGTCGATTCAGGGGGCGGCTATGGCTACACCTTC. The encoded protein is CASSLVDSGGGYGYTF.

The chain carries TRBV5-4 and TRBJ2-7; D is undetermined. Germline CDR1 reads SGHNT; CDR2 reads YYREEE (reference sequence). V lost 0 bases to trimming and J lost 3 bases, with 7 bases between them. The CDR3 spans 13 residues. The CDR3 DNA reads TGTGCCAGCAGCTTGGGCGAGGTCTACGAGCAGTACTTC. It specifies CASSLGEVYEQYF.

V usage is TRBV11-3 and J usage is TRBJ2-1; D may be TRBD1 (6 bases). Trimming cost V 3 bases and J 7 bases, with 10 bases left between them. The CDR3 length is 13 residues. From germline, CDR1 is SGHNT and CDR2 YENEEA. CDR3 loop: CASSLSGANEQFF. In DNA form, the CDR3 reads TGTGCCAGCAGCTTGTCAGGGGCAAATGAGCAGTTCTTC.

The V call is TRBV6-6, the J call TRBJ1-6; the match to TRBD1 covers 9 bases. This CDR3 contains 16 residues. The germline V gene has CDR1 MNHNY and CDR2 SVGAGI (reference sequence). The V gene end was trimmed by 5 bases and the J gene end by 4 bases; junction bases not matched to a gene: 6. CDR3 region: CASSKDRGRYNSPLHF. The CDR3 DNA reads as TGTGCCAGCAGTAAGGACAGGGGACGGTATAATTCACCCCTCCACTTT.

V and J are TRBV7-9 and TRBJ1-1; the D gene is possibly TRBD1 (5 bases). The germline V and J ends were trimmed by 8 bases and 1 base, with 8 bases remaining between them. The CDR3 is made up of 12 amino acids. CDR1 is SEHNR and CDR2 is FQNEAQ in the germline V gene (reference sequence). Here the CDR3 DNA reads TGTGCCAGCGGAAGGGGGAACACTGAAGCTTTCTTT. This gives the protein CASGRGNTEAFF.

This sequence joins TRBV2 and TRBJ1-2; D is perhaps TRBD1 (5 bases). CDR3 length equals 15 residues. V gave up 3 bases and J gave up 0 bases, with 11 bases separating them. The germline gives CDR1 SNHLY, CDR2 FYNNEI. CDR3 loop: CASSEVRAANYGYTF. Written as DNA, the CDR3 is TGTGCCAGCAGTGAGGTCAGGGCGGCTAACTATGGCTACACCTTC. Using reference TRBV2 and TRBJ1-2 for the parts outside the CDR3, the full variable domain is EPEVTQTPSHQVTQMGQEVILRCVPISNHLYFYWYRQILGQKVEFLVSFYNNEISEKSEIFDDQFSVERPDGSNFTLKIRSTKLEDSAMYFCASSEVRAANYGYTFGSGTRLTVV.

The chain is built from TRBV30 and TRBJ1-1; D perhaps matches TRBD1 (6 bases). The germline V gene has CDR1 GTSNPN and CDR2 SVGIG (reference sequence). The CDR3 sequence is 18 residues long. V shed 0 bases and J shed 0 bases, with 20 bases lying between them. CDR3 in amino acids: CAWSVTRGIPPMNTEAFF. The DNA of the CDR3 is TGTGCCTGGAGTGTAACGAGGGGGATTCCCCCCATGAACACTGAAGCTTTCTTT.

V is TRBV11-2 and J is TRBJ2-5; D gene uncertain. Looked up from germline, CDR1 is SGHAT and CDR2 is FQNNGV. The CDR3 length is 13 residues. V lost 3 bases to trimming and J lost 3 bases, with 8 bases between them. The CDR3 DNA reads TGTGCCAGCAGCTTCTCGCAGGAAGAGACCCAGTACTTC. Residues: CASSFSQEETQYF.

The chain employs TRBV27 and TRBJ1-1, with D unclear. In germline, CDR1 is MNHEY, CDR2 SMNVEV (reference sequence). There are 12 residues in the CDR3. The V and J ends lost 5 bases and 7 bases respectively, with 11 bases between them. In DNA, the CDR3 is TGTGCCAGCAGTGACCGGGTAAATGAAGCTTTCTTT. Protein product: CASSDRVNEAFF.

The chain carries TRBV15 and TRBJ2-7; 8 nucleotides agree with TRBD1. Unmatched junction bases numbered 6, after V lost 0 bases and J lost 5 bases. Germline V gene data show CDR1 as LNHNV and CDR2 as YYDKDF (reference sequence). The CDR3 covers 15 residues. The CDR3 DNA follows: TGTGCCACCAGCAGAGATCCGGACAGGGTCCACGAGCAGTACTTC. Its translation is CATSRDPDRVHEQYF. The full variable domain, in which reference TRBV15 and TRBJ2-7 provide the parts outside the CDR3, is DAMVIQNPRYQVTQFGKPVTLSCSQTLNHNVMYWYQQKSSQAPKLLFHYYDKDFNNEADTPDNFQSRRPNTSFCFLDIRSPGLGDTAMYLCATSRDPDRVHEQYFGPGTRLTVT.

This chain's CDR3 is CASSLKDRASAEQFF. The CDR3 DNA is TGTGCCAGCAGTTTGAAGGACAGGGCATCTGCTGAGCAGTTCTTC. This rearrangement joins TRBV28 to TRBJ2-1; 8 nucleotides agree with TRBD1. Germline lookup yields CDR1 MDHEN and CDR2 SYDVKM. The CDR3 is 15 residues long. J lost 9 bases, V lost 3 bases, and 10 bases had no gene match.